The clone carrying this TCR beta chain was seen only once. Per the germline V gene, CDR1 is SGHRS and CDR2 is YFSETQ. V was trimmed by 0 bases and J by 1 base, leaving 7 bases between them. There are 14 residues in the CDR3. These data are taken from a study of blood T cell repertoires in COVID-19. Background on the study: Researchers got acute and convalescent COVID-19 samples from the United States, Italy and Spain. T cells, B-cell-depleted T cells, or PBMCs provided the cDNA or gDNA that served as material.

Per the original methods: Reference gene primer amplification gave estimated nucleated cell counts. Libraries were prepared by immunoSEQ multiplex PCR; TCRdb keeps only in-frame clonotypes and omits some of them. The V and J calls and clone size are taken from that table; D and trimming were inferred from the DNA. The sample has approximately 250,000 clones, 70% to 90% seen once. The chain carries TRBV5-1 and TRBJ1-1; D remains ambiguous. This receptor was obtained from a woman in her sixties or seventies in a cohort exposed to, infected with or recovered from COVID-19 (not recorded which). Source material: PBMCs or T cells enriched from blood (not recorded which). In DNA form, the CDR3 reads TGCGCCAGCAGCTTGGCTCAGAAGAACACTGAAGCTTTCTTT. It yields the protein CASSLAQKNTEAFF.